Below are 28 T cell receptor beta chains sequenced from a single sample in a study of control samples from healthy donors and cancer patients. Repertoires were generated with immunoSEQ multiplex PCR, while TCRdb's copy carries only in-frame clones and drops some. The data show 170,000 or so clones, 94% seen once. The sequenced sample consisted of blood. The receptors shown here come from a woman under 30 in good health.

The chain carries TRBV6-5 and TRBJ1-1; 9 bases agree with TRBD1. The CDR3 runs 13 residues. V lost 6 bases to trimming and J lost 6 bases; unmatched junction nucleotides: 5. Germline V gives CDR1 MNHEY, CDR2 SVGAGI. The CDR3, as DNA: TGTGCCAGCAGGTGGACAGGGGAGTCTGAAGCTTTCTTT. Protein sequence: CASRWTGESEAFF.

The chain uses TRBV5-4 and TRBJ2-7; D is possibly TRBD1 or TRBD2 (5 bases each). CDR1 and CDR2 (germline): SGHNT, YYREEE (reference sequence). The CDR3 is 14 residues long. Trimming shortened V by 4 bases and J by 1 base, and 12 bases separated the two germline ends. The CDR3 coding sequence is TGTGCCAGCAGCATGGGACGGTTTTCCTACGAGCAGTACTTC. It translates to CASSMGRFSYEQYF.

The chain joins TRBV29-1 to TRBJ1-2, with 10 bases matching TRBD1. This CDR3 has 17 amino acids. Germline CDR1 is SQVTM and CDR2 is ANQGSEA. V lost 3 bases and J lost 5; bases outside the gene matches: 15. DNA for the CDR3: TGCAGCGTTGAGAGAGTAGACGACGGGACAGGGGTTTATGGCTACACCTTC. This translates into CSVERVDDGTGVYGYTF.

The chain recombines TRBV3-1 (or the pseudogene TRBV3-2) with TRBJ1-1, with D tentatively TRBD1 (5 bases). V was shortened by 4 bases and J by 4 bases, with 13 bases between the two germline ends. The CDR3 runs 14 residues. Germline V gene data show CDR1 as LGHDT and CDR2 as YNNKEL (reference sequence). CDR3 DNA sequence: TGTGCCAGCAGCCCTTCTTCGACAGTCACTGAAGCTTTCTTT. Encoded protein: CASSPSSTVTEAFF.

The CDR3 loop reads CASSQGVMADSYNEQFF. The CDR3 nucleotides are TGTGCCAGCAGCCAAGGAGTTATGGCGGACTCCTACAATGAGCAGTTCTTC. The V call is TRBV4-2, the J call TRBJ2-1; no clear D. The CDR3 is 17 amino acids. Trimming left V 1 base short and J 0 bases short, with 13 bases between. Germline V gives CDR1 LGHNA, CDR2 YNFKEQ.

V is TRBV14 and J is TRBJ2-7, with D perhaps matching TRBD1 (5 bases). Trimming removed 2 bases from V and 4 bases from J, with 12 bases in between. Germline V gene lookup returns CDR1 SGHDN and CDR2 FVKESK. The CDR3 is made up of 14 amino acids. The CDR3 nucleotides are TGTGCCAGCAGCCAAAGGAGCCAGGGTTACGAGCAGTACTTC. It encodes CASSQRSQGYEQYF.

The chain is built from TRBV3-1 (or the pseudogene TRBV3-2) and TRBJ2-7, with 7 bases fitting TRBD2. The CDR3 runs 14 residues. After removal of 4 bases from V and 6 bases from J, the junction contained 9 bases not matched to a gene. Germline assignment: CDR1 LGHDT and CDR2 YNNKEL (reference sequence). The CDR3 nucleotides read TGTGCCAGCAGCCTGGAGGGAGGGGCTGGCGAGCAGTACTTC. This encodes CASSLEGGAGEQYF.

The V and J genes are TRBV7-9 and TRBJ1-2; 7 bases align to TRBD1. Germline CDR1 reads SEHNR; CDR2 reads FQNEAQ (reference sequence). This CDR3 is 14 amino acids long. J gave up 4 bases and V 6 bases, and 8 bases lay outside the gene matches. This chain's CDR3 is CASSPGQSPYGYTF. As DNA, the CDR3 is TGTGCCAGCAGTCCGGGACAGTCTCCCTATGGCTACACCTTC.

The chain links TRBV11-3 to TRBJ1-4; the D is unclear. V was pared by 0 bases and J by 7 bases, with 24 bases between. CDR3 length equals 19 residues. Germline loops: CDR1 SGHNT, CDR2 YENEEA. CDR3 nucleotide sequence: TGTGCCAGCAGCTTAGATCCGCACCGACCGGCGGGCAAATTTGAAAAACTGTTTTTT. It translates to CASSLDPHRPAGKFEKLFF.

The chain uses TRBV7-2 and TRBJ1-6; unclear D gene. Germline CDR1 and CDR2: SGHTA and FQGNSA. The CDR3 runs to 16 residues. Trimming removed 2 bases at V and 6 bases at J, with 14 bases between. The CDR3 reads CASSLLWGYGNSPLHF. In DNA, the CDR3 is TGTGCCAGCAGCTTACTGTGGGGTTATGGTAATTCACCCCTCCACTTT.

The gene calls are TRBV7-9 and TRBJ1-4; 7 positions agree with TRBD1. CDR3 length: 14 amino acids. V trimming: 5 bases; J trimming: 8 bases; junction bases outside the gene matches: 8. Looked up from germline, CDR1 is SEHNR and CDR2 is FQNEAQ (reference sequence). The CDR3 DNA follows: TGTGCCAGCAGCGGCGACAGGGATCGAGAAAAACTGTTTTTT. This encodes CASSGDRDREKLFF.

This chain uses TRBV4-3 with TRBJ1-1; tentative D call: TRBD1 (5 bases). Germline V gene sequence: CDR1 LGHNA, CDR2 YSLEER. The CDR3 totals 15 residues. Trimming pared 1 base from V and 4 bases from J, leaving 13 bases between. CDR3 nucleotide sequence: TGCGCCAGCAGCCAAGCGGGGGAGGAGGGCACTGAAGCTTTCTTT. Residues: CASSQAGEEGTEAFF.

This sequence joins TRBV5-1 and TRBJ1-1; weak D call: TRBD1 (6 bases). Trimming took 0 bases from V and 4 from J, leaving 13 bases between them. Per germline, CDR1 SGHRS and CDR2 YFSETQ. The CDR3 has 15 residues. The CDR3 nucleotides are TGCGCCAGCAGCTTGGTTGCAGGGGCAGGCACTGAAGCTTTCTTT. It encodes CASSLVAGAGTEAFF.

Worth noting for this clone: Other nucleotide sequences in the sample specify the same CDR3. V and J are TRBV5-1 and TRBJ1-2; TRBD1 is a possible D gene (5 bases). CDR1 SGHRS and CDR2 YFSETQ come from the germline V gene. The CDR3 loop spans 15 amino acids. The V end lost 0 bases, the J end lost 2 bases, and 11 bases lay between the germline ends. The CDR3 region has the DNA TGCGCCAGCAGCTTGGACGGGGCCGAGAACTATGGCTACACCTTC. This translates into CASSLDGAENYGYTF.

The chain recombines TRBV19 with TRBJ1-5; 7 nucleotides align to TRBD1. Germline CDR1 and CDR2: LNHDA and SQIVND (reference sequence). The length of the CDR3 is 15 residues. V lost 5 bases to trimming and J lost 3 bases; unmatched junction nucleotides: 7. Written as DNA, the CDR3 is TGTGCCAGTAGTCTTGGGACAGCTTTCAATCAGCCCCAGCATTTT. Amino acid sequence: CASSLGTAFNQPQHF.

The chain joins TRBV28 to TRBJ1-5; unclear D gene. The CDR3 extends over 13 amino acids. Germline values: CDR1 MDHEN, CDR2 SYDVKM. The CDR3 DNA reads TGTGCGGCAGGATACTATAGCAATCAGCCCCAGCATTTT. This gives the protein CAAGYYSNQPQHF.

The chain links TRBV6-5 to TRBJ1-1; no definite D call. Germline lookup yields CDR1 MNHEY and CDR2 SVGAGI. The CDR3 runs to 14 residues. Between the trimmed V and J ends, which lost 7 bases and 2 bases, there was a span of 14 bases. The CDR3 nucleotides are TGTGCCAGCAACTTGGGCAGCATTAACACTGAAGCTTTCTTT. This encodes CASNLGSINTEAFF.

This clone was counted once. The V gene is TRBV6-5, the J gene TRBJ1-2; D perhaps matches TRBD1 (5 bases). V gave up 4 bases and J gave up 5 bases, with 20 bases separating them. Germline CDR1 is MNHEY and CDR2 is SVGAGI. CDR3 length: 16 residues. CDR3: CASSSSQQAAFYGYTF. The CDR3 DNA is TGTGCCAGCAGTTCTTCCCAACAGGCGGCCTTTTATGGCTACACCTTC.

The chain recombines TRBV5-5 with TRBJ1-1, with 7 bases that match TRBD1. V lost 2 bases to trimming and J lost 4 bases; unmatched junction nucleotides: 5. There are 14 residues in the CDR3. Germline CDR1 reads SGHKS; CDR2 reads YYEKEE (reference sequence). CDR3 nucleotides: TGTGCCAGCAGCTTCGAGGGGGCGCTCACTGAAGCTTTCTTT. This codes for CASSFEGALTEAFF.

The V gene is TRBV10-3, the J gene TRBJ2-3; D unresolved. CDR1 and CDR2 from the germline V gene are ENHRY and SYGVKD. This CDR3 region has 12 residues. V lost 1 base and J lost 4, with 3 bases in between. The CDR3 DNA sequence: TGTGCCATCAGTGAGTATGCAGATACGCAGTATTTT. It specifies CAISEYADTQYF.

The chain uses TRBV5-5 and TRBJ2-7; 10 bases fit TRBD2. The length of the CDR3 is 15 residues. CDR1 SGHKS and CDR2 YYEKEE come from the germline V gene (reference sequence). With V trimmed by 0 bases and J by 6 bases, 6 bases remained unmatched. The CDR3 sequence: CASSLVSSGSSEQYF. The DNA for the CDR3 is TGTGCCAGCAGCTTGGTGTCTAGCGGGAGCAGCGAGCAGTACTTC.

V and J are TRBV6-5 and TRBJ2-1, with unresolved D. V was trimmed by 10 bases and J by 2 bases, leaving 15 bases between them. The CDR3 consists of 14 residues. CDR1 MNHEY and CDR2 SVGAGI come from the germline V gene. The CDR3 sequence: CAKRFKGTYNEQFF. For the CDR3, the DNA is TGTGCCAAAAGGTTTAAGGGAACCTACAATGAGCAGTTCTTC.

The V call is TRBV11-2, the J call TRBJ1-1; D might be TRBD1 (5 bases). Germline V gives CDR1 SGHAT, CDR2 FQNNGV. With 3 bases removed from V and 11 bases from J, the gap between germline ends came to 10 bases. The CDR3 length is 11 residues. The CDR3 reads CASSFWAGAFF. DNA for the CDR3: TGTGCCAGCAGCTTTTGGGCAGGGGCTTTCTTT.

The chain couples TRBV6-4 to TRBJ2-3; 11 bases line up with TRBD2. This CDR3 has 15 amino acids. V dropped 6 bases and J dropped 2; count of bases not matched to a gene: 4. The germline V gene has CDR1 MRHNA and CDR2 SNTAGT. Written as DNA, the CDR3 is TGTGCCAGCAGACGACTAGCGGGGTTCACAGATACGCAGTATTTT. It encodes CASRRLAGFTDTQYF.

The V call is TRBV11-3, the J call TRBJ1-4; 7 bases match TRBD1. The germline CDR1 and CDR2 sequences are SGHNT and YENEEA. V dropped 2 bases and J dropped 4; count of bases not matched to a gene: 4. The CDR3 totals 15 residues. The CDR3 sequence is CASSLIRDSNEKLFF. DNA of the CDR3: TGTGCCAGCAGCTTAATCCGGGACAGTAATGAAAAACTGTTTTTT.

The CDR3 bases are TGTGCCAGCAGTCGACAGGGGGCTGGTCAGCCCCAGCATTTT. Translating it yields CASSRQGAGQPQHF. V is TRBV28 and J is TRBJ1-5, with 10 bases that match TRBD1. The V and J ends lost 5 bases and 6 bases, in that order; junction bases with no gene match: 4. The CDR3 spans 14 residues. Germline V CDR1 and CDR2: MDHEN, SYDVKM.

CDR3 region: CASSDRTTNTGELFF. The CDR3 DNA sequence: TGTGCCAGCAGTGACAGGACAACGAACACCGGGGAGCTGTTTTTT. The chain has TRBV6-1 and TRBJ2-2; possible D gene TRBD1, 5 bases. The V end was cut by 3 bases, the J end by 0 bases, with 8 bases between. CDR3 length: 15 residues. Germline V gene sequence: CDR1 MNHNS, CDR2 SASEGT.

The rearrangement joins TRBV28 to TRBJ1-2; D remains unclear. The CDR3 spans 13 residues. V lost 6 bases and J lost 1, with 9 bases in between. CDR1 and CDR2 from the germline V gene are MDHEN and SYDVKM. CDR3 in DNA: TGTGCCAGCAGCTTAGGATTTAACTATGGCTACACCTTC. Its protein is CASSLGFNYGYTF.